Reported below is one T cell receptor beta chain. This clone was seen more than once but under ten times. Its recognized antigen is unknown. No clone much larger than this one lies a single base away; base qualities are absent. The healthy control group was made up of a few dozen blood donors, and the Finnish Red Cross blood service supplied their buffy coats. All TCR-sequenced material derived from peripheral blood: patient blood samples and healthy donor buffy coats. Ficoll-Hypaque gradient centrifugation was used to isolate peripheral blood mononuclear cells. Magnetic purification was used to isolate CD4+ cells from the buffy coats of the healthy controls. Genomic DNA was extracted using the Gentra Puregene Cell and Tissue kit, and a Qubit 2.0 fluorometer was used to quantify it. The immunoSEQ assay at survey resolution was used to sequence TCRbeta rearrangements from genomic DNA. Per the original workflow: In the TCR sequencing data, the lowest productive clonotype frequency that could be detected was 2.59 x 10-5. Only productive TCRbeta rearrangements, defined as complete and in-frame sequences, were included in the analyses. Clonality for each sample was calculated as Simpson clonality in the immunoSEQ Analyzer version 3.0. Clones were binned by frequency as very rare, small, medium, large (1-20%) or hyperexpanded (>20%). OLGA 1.2.3 estimated generation probabilities, VDJtools produced V-gene circos plots, VDJdb was queried for specificities, and GLIPH identified CDR3 motifs. Imported from immuneACCESS, the table was reduced by TCRdb to in-frame sequences with V and J called. These copies leave out some clones; in studies compared against another copy, an unresolved V gene accounts for under half, and the cause of the remainder is not known. From that table come the V and J calls and clone size; the DNA was used to work out D and trimming. Here the sample has roughly 48,000 clones; 70% occur a single time. The top ten hold 1.5% of the sample.

Trimming removed 5 bases from V and 8 bases from J, leaving 16 bases between the germline ends. The CDR3 runs 14 residues from the cysteine to the phenylalanine. Only the CDR3 DNA stays, 42 bases, in frame from base 1. CDR1 LNHDA and CDR2 SQIVND were looked up in the germline V gene (reference sequence). These data belong to a study of STAT5B mutations in CD4+ large granular lymphocyte leukemia (dated by TCRdb to 2021 to 2024). As for the study more broadly: Among the healthy controls, the CDR3 'QG' motif was associated with a particular HLA allele. The study compared the TCRbeta repertoires of patients with CD4+ T-cell large granular lymphocyte leukemia against the TCRbeta repertoires of healthy blood donors. Flow cytometry performed on FACSCanto II or FACSVerse showed that the purified fractions had more than 95% purity among lymphocytes. The full study reports these points: Main leukemic clonotypes were private to each patient, although roughly 26% of the main leukemic clonotypes were found at low frequency in the non-leukemic repertoires of other patients. TRBV06-family usage was enriched among the top patient clones (8/27) compared with healthy controls (2/35). The data were not HLA-matched, and the relatively small sample size could explain the higher clonality seen in CD4+ compared with CD8+ T-LGLL. Greater clonality appeared to be present in CD4-sorted patient repertoires than in healthy CD4+ repertoires, and the difference was retained after the putative leukemic clones were removed.

This TCR came from a human donor in good health. In this chain, TRBV19 is recombined with TRBJ1-5; the D gene is perhaps TRBD1, on 6 matching bases. The sample taken for sequencing was CD4+ T cells from blood buffy coats. The nucleotide sequence is given as TGTGCCAGTAGTTCGAGGACCTCAGGGGAGCCCCAGCATTTT. It specifies CASSSRTSGEPQHF.